This TCR beta chain comes out of a study of blood T cell repertoires in COVID-19. Overall study context: The study drew acute and convalescent COVID-19 samples from the United States, Italy and Spain. The cDNA or gDNA used as material had been derived from T cells, B-cell-depleted T cells, or PBMCs.

Germline assignment: CDR1 MDHEN and CDR2 SYDVKM. This CDR3 region has 11 residues. V lost 5 bases to trimming and J lost 15 bases, with 13 bases between them. How the authors handled the data: From reference gene primer amplification, estimates of nucleated cell counts were derived. This table comes from immunoSEQ multiplex PCR, and its TCRdb copy is limited to in-frame clones, with some not included. The V and J calls and clone size are taken from that table; D and trimming were inferred from the DNA. The sample has over 120,000 clones, 65% to 85% seen once; the top ten hold approximately 4%. This chain links TRBV28 with TRBJ1-4; possible D gene TRBD1, 5 bases. The sequencing input was peripheral blood. The receptor comes from a woman aged 60-70 years with acute or convalescent COVID-19. The CDR3 here is CASSPSAGMFF. CDR3 DNA sequence: TGTGCCAGCAGTCCCTCGGCAGGGATGTTTTTT.